The T cell receptor (beta chain) described here comes from a study of blood T cell repertoires in COVID-19 (dated by TCRdb to 2018 to 2021). A note on the overall study: Samples from collaborators originated in the United States, Italy and Spain and spanned both the acute and convalescent phases of COVID-19. The repertoires were made available in a free public database intended to serve as a resource for research on the immune response to SARS-CoV-2. Subjects who had been exposed to COVID-19, were actively infected with it, or had recovered from it provided the deeply sampled blood TCRbeta repertoires that made up the dataset. The prospective study material was composed of cDNA or gDNA derived from T cells, B-cell-depleted T cells, or PBMCs. Where available, HLA class I and class II types were obtained from metadata supplied by the sample provider rather than from assay-based typing. The samples were drawn from two sources: the first 160 participants of the ongoing ImmuneRACE study, and 1,000 to 1,500 subjects contributed by 6 global collaborators. Nearly every sample came with metadata listing a de-identified subject ID, COVID-19 status, age in years and sex.

The immunoSEQ Assay, a bias-controlled multiplex PCR, was used to amplify TCRbeta CDR3 regions from genomic DNA. In the source study's methods: The number of nucleated cells in each sample was estimated by amplification of reference gene primers within the assay. Sequence reads were collapsed and filtered to measure the absolute abundance of every unique TCRbeta CDR3 rearrangement. Productive Simpson clonality was computed per sample as the square root of Simpson's diversity index over productive rearrangements. Here the immuneACCESS table is served through TCRdb, limited to in-frame sequences with V and J called. Missing clones are a known gap in these copies; in checked studies unresolved V genes cover under half, and the rest lacks a known reason. The D gene and trimming were derived from the DNA, and the V and J assignments and clone size from that table. Recorded for this sample are some 250,000 clones; roughly 89% of them occurred a single time. The biggest ten clones account for almost 4% of the sample.

Remarks on this clone: Its target antigen remains unknown. Base qualities are not at hand, and no much larger clone is one base apart.

Participants in the prospective study were aged roughly 18 to 95 years, lived in under 30 United States geographic areas, and enrolled through a virtual design. To assign participants to cohorts, the prospective study relied on clinical history that participants themselves reported in a screening survey and a study questionnaire. In the prospective study, whole blood, serum and a nasopharyngeal or oropharyngeal swab were collected from each participant by mobile phlebotomists. Additional blood draws and questionnaires over an approximately 2-month period could optionally be provided by prospective study participants. Before DNA extraction, blood samples from the prospective study were shipped at room temperature or frozen. From the cysteine through the phenylalanine, the CDR3 covers 17 amino acids. CDR3 DNA only is kept here, 51 bases in frame from base 1. In the germline V gene, CDR1 corresponds to SNHLY and CDR2 to FYNNEI. Trimming removed 5 bases from V and 1 base from J; the gene matches leave 5 bases unexplained.

What the work shows at the level of the full study, not this receptor alone: How much clinical and demographic metadata was included differed by source and by participant, and the metadata was provided uncurated.

The origin of this receptor is a woman aged 30 to 39 with acute COVID-19. The receptor chain draws on TRBV2 and TRBJ2-7, and 16 junctional nucleotides match TRBD2. The sample consisted of PBMCs or T cells enriched from blood (not recorded which). The DNA reads TGTGCCAGCAGTCTTACGGGACTAGCGGGGGGGTCCTACGAGCAGTACTTC. This is translated as CASSLTGLAGGSYEQYF.